A single T cell receptor beta chain is shown here with its context. Antigen: not known. This sample was included in a study of T cells in narcolepsy. Study information: Patients with NT1 or NT2 and healthy control donors were enrolled. Overall study results and limits: Some memory CD4+ repertoires had no autoreactive clone sequences. Reportedly, autoreactive clonotypes were serially detected in patients' blood but not controls'. Same-patient CSF and blood CD4+ T cell clonotypes included HCRT-specific and TRIB2-specific autoreactive ones.

Using immunoSEQ multiplex PCR, the repertoire was profiled, and TCRdb retains in-frame clones only, with some absent. Of tens of thousands of clones listed, less than 90% were seen once; the top ten hold over 1.5%. There are 15 residues in the CDR3. With 7 bases removed from V and 2 bases from J, the gap between germline ends came to 18 bases. Germline-derived CDR1 and CDR2 are SQVTM and ANQGSEA. Material: memory (CD45RA-) CD4+ T cells from blood. The chain recombines TRBV29-1 with TRBJ2-1; TRBD1 is a possible D gene (5 bases). This sequence originates from a human donor in good health. The CDR3 bases are TGCAGCGCTCCGAGAGGCGACAGAGCCTACAATGAGCAGTTCTTC. Translated, it gives CSAPRGDRAYNEQFF.